The following is a TCR beta chain sequence with its context. Its matching antigen is unknown. Three rounds of nested PCR, following a modified ARM-PCR protocol, produced the TCRbeta library. MiXCR was run by TCRdb on the multiplex PCR reads, yielding one entry per CDR3 protein. The sample has over 100,000 distinct CDR3 sequences, roughly two thirds seen once. These data belong to a study of tumor and adjacent non-tumor tissue in lung cancer. The template was RNA from unsorted bulk tissue. The normal lung tissue was taken more than 3 cm from the tumor edge. Findings and caveats of the study: In normal lung, the top 100 clones were significantly more dominant than in tumor.

Sequencing used distant non-tumor lung tissue. The receptor comes from a man aged 55-75 years with non-small cell lung cancer.

CDR3 protein: CASSPLDSMGTQYF. CDR3 coding DNA: TGTGCCAGTAGTCCCCTGGATAGCATGGGGACCCAGTACTTC. This sequence joins TRBV12-3 or TRBV12-4 and TRBJ2-5, with D unclear. The CDR3 spans 14 residues. V was shortened by 9 bases and J by 7 bases, with 21 bases between the two germline ends.